The rows below give T cell receptor beta chains drawn from one sample of a study of PD-1 blockade in classical Hodgkin lymphoma. Produced via immunoSEQ multiplex PCR; TCRdb's table is partial and in-frame only. The repertoire holds some 100,000 clones, with roughly 92% as singletons. Sequenced material: peripheral blood mononuclear cells (PBMCs), taken at baseline. The source of these receptors is a human donor with classical Hodgkin lymphoma. Both conserved end residues are part of each CDR3. The order of the fields is clone size, V gene, J gene, D gene, CDR3 protein, CDR3 DNA. A D gene is named only where the DNA matches it firmly. Some rows have no size entry. The others give once, few or many, or a class for an expanded clone.

-,TRBV10-3,TRBJ1-4,TRBD1,CAIRGTGGGIREKLFF,TGTGCCATCAGGGGGACAGGGGGCGGCATCAGGGAAAAACTGTTTTTT
-,TRBV5-5,TRBJ1-2,-,CASSLAYNRAFDGYTF,TGTGCCAGCAGCTTGGCCTACAACAGGGCCTTCGATGGCTACACCTTC
-,TRBV5-3,TRBJ1-1,-,CARSKHRNTEAFF,TGTGCCAGAAGCAAGCACAGGAACACTGAAGCTTTCTTT
-,TRBV6-5,TRBJ2-3,TRBD1,CATGTASEDTQYF,TGTGCTACCGGGACAGCCTCAGAAGATACGCAGTATTTT
-,TRBV7-6,TRBJ1-1,-,CASSLGQGPWGTEAFF,TGTGCCAGCAGCTTGGGCCAGGGCCCTTGGGGCACTGAAGCTTTCTTT
-,TRBV30,TRBJ2-7,-,CAWSVTSLEQYF,TGTGCCTGGAGTGTAACTAGTCTCGAGCAGTACTTC
once,TRBV27,TRBJ2-7,-,CASSLLTGRVYEQYF,TGTGCCAGCAGTTTGCTGACAGGGAGGGTCTACGAGCAGTACTTC
-,TRBV5-1,TRBJ2-5,-,CASSLAAVGGETQYF,TGCGCCAGCAGCTTGGCGGCCGTGGGGGGAGAGACCCAGTACTTC
-,TRBV27,TRBJ2-7,TRBD2,CASSPRGGLAGRSYEQYF,TGTGCCAGCAGTCCTCGAGGCGGGCTAGCGGGAAGATCCTACGAGCAGTACTTC
-,TRBV2,TRBJ2-7,-,CASHITRDYEQYF,TGTGCCAGCCACATTACCAGGGACTACGAGCAGTACTTC
-,TRBV18,TRBJ1-5,-,CASSPQVEQPQHF,TGTGCCAGCTCACCACAGGTTGAGCAGCCCCAGCATTTT
-,TRBV5-8,TRBJ2-3,-,CASSLASGSRDTQYF,TGTGCCAGCAGCTTGGCCTCGGGGTCTAGGGATACGCAGTATTTT
-,TRBV2,TRBJ1-1,-,CASSEDSLGVTEAFF,TGTGCCAGCAGTGAAGACAGTTTAGGAGTCACTGAAGCTTTCTTT
-,TRBV28,TRBJ1-3,-,CASSRMSGNTIYF,TGTGCCAGCAGCCGGATGTCTGGAAACACCATATATTTT
-,TRBV27,TRBJ2-7,TRBD2,CASSSGLAGLYEQYF,TGTGCCAGCAGTTCGGGACTAGCGGGCCTCTACGAGCAGTACTTC
medium-sized,TRBV5-1,TRBJ1-1,-,CASYSGTSRGEAFF,TGCGCCAGCTATTCCGGGACCTCGAGAGGTGAAGCTTTCTTT
-,TRBV7-8,TRBJ2-7,-,CASSVFRDGTYEQYF,TGTGCCAGCAGCGTATTCCGGGACGGAACCTACGAGCAGTACTTC
-,TRBV6-4,TRBJ2-1,TRBD2,CASSGGGFSYNEQFF,TGTGCCAGCAGTGGGGGGGGGTTCTCCTACAATGAGCAGTTCTTC
-,TRBV7-7,TRBJ2-3,-,CASSQGWGSSTDTQYF,TGTGCTAGCAGCCAAGGTTGGGGCTCTAGCACAGATACGCAGTATTTT
once,TRBV5-1,TRBJ2-2,-,CASSLALDTGELFF,TGCGCCAGCAGCTTGGCCCTAGACACCGGGGAGCTGTTTTTT
-,TRBV6-5,TRBJ2-2,-,CASRIQGGTGELFF,TGTGCCAGCAGGATACAGGGAGGCACCGGGGAGCTGTTTTTT
-,TRBV6-6,TRBJ1-1,-,CASSYEAPAGRPEAFF,TGTGCCAGCAGTTACGAAGCACCAGCGGGTAGGCCTGAAGCTTTCTTT
-,TRBV25-1,TRBJ2-7,-,CASSELMGWGDEQYF,TGTGCCAGCAGTGAATTGATGGGGTGGGGAGACGAGCAGTACTTC
-,TRBV6-6,TRBJ1-1,TRBD1,CASIVDRAITEAFF,TGTGCCAGCATCGTCGACAGGGCAATTACTGAAGCTTTCTTT
few,TRBV7-2,TRBJ1-5,-,CASRDGGNQPQHF,TGTGCCAGCAGGGACGGAGGCAATCAGCCCCAGCATTTT
-,TRBV25-1,TRBJ2-7,TRBD1,CASSDLQTGTLFGEQYF,TGTGCCAGCAGTGACCTCCAGACAGGGACCCTCTTTGGTGAGCAGTACTTC
-,TRBV11-1,TRBJ2-7,TRBD1,CASSFDRVVSYEQYF,TGTGCCAGCAGCTTTGACAGGGTTGTGTCGTACGAGCAGTACTTC
-,TRBV28,TRBJ1-4,-,CASSLSSPNEKLFF,TGTGCCAGCAGTTTAAGCTCGCCAAATGAAAAACTGTTTTTT
-,TRBV9,TRBJ1-2,-,CASSPGVRGGSYGYTF,TGTGCCAGCAGCCCTGGGGTCCGCGGAGGGAGCTATGGCTACACCTTC
-,TRBV9,TRBJ2-1,TRBD2,CASSVVSGRGNEQFF,TGTGCCAGCAGCGTAGTTAGCGGGAGGGGGAATGAGCAGTTCTTC
-,TRBV28,TRBJ2-5,TRBD1,CASSLRKLQGAGETQYF,TGTGCCAGCAGTTTACGCAAACTTCAGGGGGCGGGGGAGACCCAGTACTTC
-,TRBV19,TRBJ2-7,-,CASRPSTGAPYEQYF,TGTGCCAGTAGGCCTAGTACCGGGGCGCCCTACGAGCAGTACTTC
-,TRBV12-1,TRBJ2-5,-,CASSLEETQYF,TGTGCCAGCAGCTTAGAAGAGACCCAGTACTTC
-,TRBV15,TRBJ2-2,TRBD1,CATSRDVVGQGFTGELFF,TGTGCCACCAGCAGAGATGTGGTCGGACAGGGATTCACCGGGGAGCTGTTTTTT
-,TRBV11-2,TRBJ2-3,-,CASSFDATGGHFLRDTQYF,TGTGCCAGCAGCTTCGATGCAACCGGAGGACACTTCCTGCGCGATACGCAGTATTTT
-,TRBV28,TRBJ1-3,-,CASSLSGLGNTIYF,TGTGCCAGCAGTTTGTCCGGGCTGGGAAACACCATATATTTT
-,TRBV29-1,TRBJ2-2,-,CSVVGTRPTGELFF,TGCAGCGTTGTCGGGACGCGTCCCACCGGGGAGCTGTTTTTT
-,TRBV7-2,TRBJ1-3,-,CASSSGAKRNTIYF,TGTGCCAGCAGCTCAGGGGCGAAGCGAAACACCATATATTTT
-,TRBV7-8,TRBJ2-1,-,CASSSRGRRVNEQFF,TGTGCCAGCAGCTCCCGGGGCCGACGGGTCAATGAGCAGTTCTTC
-,TRBV15,TRBJ1-1,TRBD1,CATSSLGTGHAEAFF,TGTGCCACCAGCAGTCTCGGGACAGGACACGCTGAAGCTTTCTTT
once,TRBV11-2,TRBJ1-1,-,CASSWVVDTEAFF,TGTGCCAGCAGCTGGGTGGTCGACACTGAAGCTTTCTTT
-,TRBV4-1,TRBJ1-2,TRBD1,CASSQGTGAGYGYTF,TGCGCCAGCAGCCAAGGGACAGGGGCTGGGTATGGCTACACCTTC
-,TRBV5-1,TRBJ2-1,-,CASSLDLYNEQFF,TGCGCCAGCAGCTTGGACCTGTACAATGAGCAGTTCTTC
-,TRBV9,TRBJ2-3,-,CASSVIPTWGSANTDTQYF,TGTGCCAGCAGCGTAATTCCCACCTGGGGGAGCGCGAACACAGATACGCAGTATTTT
-,TRBV6-1,TRBJ1-3,-,CAQKSERGNTIYF,TGTGCCCAAAAAAGTGAGAGGGGAAACACCATATATTTT
once,TRBV19,TRBJ1-5,-,CASSIQDNQPQHF,TGTGCCAGTAGTATCCAGGACAATCAGCCCCAGCATTTT
-,TRBV30,TRBJ1-1,TRBD1,CAWRTGGGPNTEAFF,TGTGCCTGGAGGACAGGGGGCGGTCCGAACACTGAAGCTTTCTTT
-,TRBV2,TRBJ2-5,-,CASSVSRETQYF,TGTGCCAGCAGTGTATCGCGGGAGACCCAGTACTTC
-,TRBV7-9,TRBJ1-2,-,CASSLEGSHGYTF,TGTGCCAGCAGCTTAGAAGGGTCTCATGGCTACACCTTC
-,TRBV30,TRBJ2-3,TRBD2,CAWSELAGGADTQYF,TGTGCCTGGAGCGAACTAGCGGGTGGAGCAGATACGCAGTATTTT
-,TRBV7-9,TRBJ2-1,-,CASDGKVGDEQFF,TGTGCCAGCGATGGCAAGGTTGGGGATGAGCAGTTCTTC
-,TRBV5-1,TRBJ2-5,TRBD2,CASSSRLAGTQETQYF,TGCGCCAGCAGCTCCCGACTAGCGGGAACCCAAGAGACCCAGTACTTC
once,TRBV30,TRBJ1-5,TRBD1,CAWSVQRQGYNQPQHF,TGTGCCTGGAGTGTACAGAGACAGGGGTACAATCAGCCCCAGCATTTT
-,TRBV7-3,TRBJ2-6,TRBD2,CASSLAGAGANVLTF,TGTGCCAGCAGCTTAGCGGGAGCTGGGGCCAACGTCCTGACTTTC
-,TRBV30,TRBJ1-1,TRBD1,CASEMWTGWAMNTEAFF,TGTGCCTCCGAAATGTGGACAGGGTGGGCGATGAACACTGAAGCTTTCTTT